This is a list of T cell receptor beta chains from one sample in a study of T cell responses to AZD1222 COVID-19 vaccine. Clones were sequenced by immunoSEQ multiplex PCR, and TCRdb holds only the in-frame ones, with some missing. Of just over 150,000 clones in the sample, about nine tenths were seen once. The sequencing used peripheral blood, collected on day 0 of AZD1222 vaccination. These receptors all come from an adult in good health. The CDR3 runs from the conserved cysteine through the conserved F or W. The order of the fields is V gene, clone size, D gene, J gene, CDR3 protein, CDR3 DNA. The D gene is left open where the match is weak. The listing skips clone size in some rows; elsewhere it reads once, few, many or a size class.

v_call: TRBV7-9; clone_size: -; d_call: -; j_call: TRBJ1-2; cdr3_aa: CASSSGPANYGYTF; cdr3_nt: TGTGCCAGCAGCTCCGGCCCAGCTAACTATGGCTACACCTTC
v_call: TRBV6-1; clone_size: -; d_call: -; j_call: TRBJ2-7; cdr3_aa: CASSDVPAYEQYF; cdr3_nt: TGTGCCAGCAGTGATGTCCCGGCCTACGAGCAGTACTTC
v_call: TRBV27; clone_size: once; d_call: TRBD2; j_call: TRBJ2-7; cdr3_aa: CASSQKHGTTDEQYF; cdr3_nt: TGTGCCAGCAGTCAGAAGCACGGGACTACGGACGAGCAGTACTTC
v_call: TRBV5-1; clone_size: -; d_call: -; j_call: TRBJ2-7; cdr3_aa: CASSSTGIYEQYF; cdr3_nt: TGCGCCAGCAGCTCGACTGGAATCTACGAGCAGTACTTC
v_call: TRBV28; clone_size: -; d_call: TRBD1; j_call: TRBJ1-5; cdr3_aa: CASSLDFGTGGQPQHF; cdr3_nt: TGTGCCAGCAGTTTAGATTTTGGGACAGGCGGCCAGCCCCAGCATTTT
v_call: TRBV30; clone_size: -; d_call: -; j_call: TRBJ2-2; cdr3_aa: CAWSVGNTGELFF; cdr3_nt: TGTGCCTGGAGTGTCGGGAACACCGGGGAGCTGTTTTTT
v_call: TRBV14; clone_size: -; d_call: TRBD1; j_call: TRBJ1-3; cdr3_aa: CASSLRQGYGNTIYF; cdr3_nt: TGTGCCAGCAGCCTCAGACAGGGGTACGGAAACACCATATATTTT
v_call: TRBV3-1/TRBV3-2; clone_size: -; d_call: -; j_call: TRBJ1-1; cdr3_aa: CASSQDRLVFGTEAFF; cdr3_nt: TGTGCCAGCAGCCAAGATCGTCTGGTATTTGGAACTGAAGCTTTCTTT
v_call: TRBV25-1; clone_size: -; d_call: TRBD1; j_call: TRBJ2-2; cdr3_aa: CASSARTGKTGELFF; cdr3_nt: TGTGCCAGCAGTGCCAGGACAGGGAAAACCGGGGAGCTGTTTTTT
v_call: TRBV5-6; clone_size: -; d_call: -; j_call: TRBJ2-5; cdr3_aa: CASSFGAETQYF; cdr3_nt: TGTGCCAGCAGCTTCGGGGCAGAGACCCAGTACTTC
v_call: TRBV28; clone_size: -; d_call: -; j_call: TRBJ1-2; cdr3_aa: CASSSTQGAGGYTF; cdr3_nt: TGTGCCAGCAGTTCTACACAGGGAGCAGGTGGCTACACCTTC
v_call: TRBV27; clone_size: -; d_call: -; j_call: TRBJ2-7; cdr3_aa: CASSLKKTYEQYF; cdr3_nt: TGTGCCAGCAGTTTAAAAAAGACCTACGAGCAGTACTTC
v_call: TRBV21-1; clone_size: -; d_call: -; j_call: TRBJ2-3; cdr3_aa: CASSKGRDTKSTDTQYF; cdr3_nt: TGTGCCAGCAGCAAAGGACGGGACACGAAAAGCACAGATACGCAGTATTTT
v_call: TRBV5-6; clone_size: -; d_call: -; j_call: TRBJ2-5; cdr3_aa: CASTWRNLGGETQYF; cdr3_nt: TGTGCCAGCACCTGGCGCAATTTGGGGGGAGAGACCCAGTACTTC
v_call: TRBV28; clone_size: -; d_call: -; j_call: TRBJ2-2; cdr3_aa: CASSPLRVSAGELFF; cdr3_nt: TGTGCCAGCAGTCCACTCAGGGTTTCGGCCGGGGAGCTGTTTTTT
v_call: TRBV10-1; clone_size: -; d_call: TRBD2; j_call: TRBJ2-5; cdr3_aa: CASSEWASGRAQETQYF; cdr3_nt: TGCGCCAGCAGTGAGTGGGCTAGCGGGAGAGCCCAAGAGACCCAGTACTTC
v_call: TRBV28; clone_size: -; d_call: -; j_call: TRBJ1-6; cdr3_aa: CASSLAQGNSPLHF; cdr3_nt: TGTGCCAGCAGTTTGGCCCAGGGTAATTCACCCCTCCACTTT
v_call: TRBV5-1; clone_size: -; d_call: TRBD2; j_call: TRBJ2-7; cdr3_aa: CASSARPGVGGFASGRGESYEQYF; cdr3_nt: TGCGCCAGCAGCGCCCGCCCTGGGGTAGGGGGTTTCGCTAGCGGGAGAGGCGAATCCTACGAGCAGTACTTC
v_call: TRBV4-3; clone_size: -; d_call: -; j_call: TRBJ1-5; cdr3_aa: CASSQGNSFNQPQHF; cdr3_nt: TGCGCCAGCAGCCAAGGTAACAGCTTCAATCAGCCCCAGCATTTT
v_call: TRBV2; clone_size: -; d_call: -; j_call: TRBJ1-1; cdr3_aa: CASSSGLLNTEAFF; cdr3_nt: TGTGCCAGCAGTTCGGGACTTTTGAACACTGAAGCTTTCTTT
v_call: TRBV19; clone_size: -; d_call: TRBD1; j_call: TRBJ1-5; cdr3_aa: CASRDRANNQPQHF; cdr3_nt: TGTGCCAGTAGGGACAGGGCTAACAATCAGCCCCAGCATTTT
v_call: TRBV6-6; clone_size: -; d_call: -; j_call: TRBJ1-2; cdr3_aa: CASSYSIQGGYTF; cdr3_nt: TGTGCCAGCAGTTACTCTATTCAGGGTGGCTACACCTTC
v_call: TRBV6-2/TRBV6-3; clone_size: -; d_call: -; j_call: TRBJ1-5; cdr3_aa: CASSYFGVQSNQPQHF; cdr3_nt: TGTGCCAGCAGTTACTTCGGGGTGCAAAGCAATCAGCCCCAGCATTTT
v_call: TRBV5-6; clone_size: -; d_call: TRBD2; j_call: TRBJ2-7; cdr3_aa: CASNTGTKIIHYEQYF; cdr3_nt: TGTGCCAGCAACACCGGGACTAAGATTATACACTACGAGCAGTACTTC
v_call: TRBV19; clone_size: -; d_call: -; j_call: TRBJ1-5; cdr3_aa: CASSIPNQPQHF; cdr3_nt: TGTGCCAGTAGTATCCCCAATCAGCCCCAGCATTTT
v_call: TRBV23-1; clone_size: once; d_call: TRBD1; j_call: TRBJ1-4; cdr3_aa: CASSHPGQVRANEKLFF; cdr3_nt: TGCGCCAGCAGTCACCCCGGACAGGTGCGTGCTAATGAAAAACTGTTTTTT
v_call: TRBV11-2; clone_size: -; d_call: -; j_call: TRBJ2-4; cdr3_aa: CASSSGLAKNIQYF; cdr3_nt: TGTGCCAGCAGCTCGGGACTAGCCAAAAACATTCAGTACTTC
v_call: TRBV6-2/TRBV6-3; clone_size: -; d_call: -; j_call: TRBJ1-1; cdr3_aa: CASSLQLVSTEAFF; cdr3_nt: TGTGCCAGCAGTCTCCAATTAGTGAGCACTGAAGCTTTCTTT
v_call: TRBV10-3; clone_size: -; d_call: TRBD2; j_call: TRBJ2-1; cdr3_aa: CAISVSSGRALDEQFF; cdr3_nt: TGTGCCATCAGTGTATCTAGCGGGAGGGCCCTAGATGAGCAGTTCTTC
v_call: TRBV5-6; clone_size: -; d_call: -; j_call: TRBJ1-5; cdr3_aa: CASSRLRDRNQPQHF; cdr3_nt: TGTGCCAGCAGCCGGCTGAGGGACCGAAATCAGCCCCAGCATTTT
v_call: TRBV7-9; clone_size: -; d_call: -; j_call: TRBJ1-1; cdr3_aa: CASSVDLDTEAFF; cdr3_nt: TGTGCCAGCAGCGTCGATTTGGACACTGAAGCTTTCTTT
v_call: TRBV7-8; clone_size: -; d_call: TRBD1; j_call: TRBJ2-1; cdr3_aa: CASSSDRGLYNEQFF; cdr3_nt: TGTGCCAGCAGCTCGGACAGGGGGCTCTACAATGAGCAGTTCTTC
v_call: TRBV7-8; clone_size: once; d_call: -; j_call: TRBJ2-1; cdr3_aa: CASSSWEGTSYNEQFF; cdr3_nt: TGTGCCAGCAGCTCTTGGGAGGGGACATCTTACAATGAGCAGTTCTTC
v_call: TRBV9; clone_size: -; d_call: -; j_call: TRBJ2-7; cdr3_aa: CASSPSTASYEQYF; cdr3_nt: TGTGCCAGCAGCCCGTCGACGGCCTCCTACGAGCAGTACTTC
v_call: TRBV28; clone_size: -; d_call: -; j_call: TRBJ2-3; cdr3_aa: CASGTDYDSSTDTQYF; cdr3_nt: TGTGCCAGCGGAACGGACTACGACTCCAGCACAGATACGCAGTATTTT
v_call: TRBV2; clone_size: -; d_call: -; j_call: TRBJ1-1; cdr3_aa: CASSEFMTGNTEAFF; cdr3_nt: TGTGCCAGCAGTGAATTCATGACAGGGAACACTGAAGCTTTCTTT
v_call: TRBV6-4; clone_size: -; d_call: -; j_call: TRBJ1-5; cdr3_aa: CASSAGLNQPQHF; cdr3_nt: TGTGCCAGCAGTGCCGGACTCAATCAGCCCCAGCATTTT
v_call: TRBV11-2; clone_size: -; d_call: -; j_call: TRBJ2-7; cdr3_aa: CASSSDLPPYEQYF; cdr3_nt: TGTGCCAGCAGCTCAGACCTTCCCCCCTACGAGCAGTACTTC
v_call: TRBV6-6; clone_size: once; d_call: -; j_call: TRBJ1-5; cdr3_aa: CASSYLGVGGNQPQHF; cdr3_nt: TGTGCCAGCAGTTACTTAGGGGTCGGCGGCAATCAGCCCCAGCATTTT
v_call: TRBV7-3; clone_size: -; d_call: -; j_call: TRBJ2-1; cdr3_aa: CASSLSWGNEQFF; cdr3_nt: TGTGCCAGCAGCTTGTCCTGGGGGAATGAGCAGTTCTTC
v_call: TRBV7-2; clone_size: -; d_call: -; j_call: TRBJ1-5; cdr3_aa: CASSLARDAIGNQPQHF; cdr3_nt: TGTGCCAGCAGCTTAGCTAGGGACGCGATAGGCAATCAGCCCCAGCATTTT
v_call: TRBV20-1; clone_size: -; d_call: -; j_call: TRBJ1-5; cdr3_aa: CSASEASLYNQPQHF; cdr3_nt: TGCAGTGCAAGTGAGGCCTCCCTCTACAATCAGCCCCAGCATTTT
v_call: TRBV11-1; clone_size: -; d_call: TRBD1; j_call: TRBJ1-1; cdr3_aa: CASSGDSPLNTEAFF; cdr3_nt: TGTGCCAGCAGCGGGGACAGCCCCTTGAACACTGAAGCTTTCTTT
v_call: TRBV6-2/TRBV6-3; clone_size: -; d_call: TRBD1; j_call: TRBJ2-5; cdr3_aa: CASSYSNPGGEGQETQYF; cdr3_nt: TGTGCCAGCAGTTACTCAAATCCAGGGGGCGAAGGTCAAGAGACCCAGTACTTC
v_call: TRBV2; clone_size: -; d_call: TRBD2; j_call: TRBJ2-1; cdr3_aa: CASKGLAGPYNEQFF; cdr3_nt: TGTGCCAGCAAAGGACTAGCGGGACCCTACAATGAGCAGTTCTTC